One and the same sample provided the 12 T cell receptor beta chains below, sequenced in a study of T cell changes during pregnancy in multiple sclerosis. TCRdb's copy holds only in-frame clones and misses some; the assay was immunoSEQ multiplex PCR. There are about 76,000 clones in the sample; around 93% occur only once, and 2.5% to 3% lies in the top ten. This specimen was peripheral blood, taken in the second trimester of pregnancy. The origin of the receptors is a female donor with multiple sclerosis, enrolled in a pregnancy study.

This sequence joins TRBV5-1 and TRBJ2-7, with 9 positions matching TRBD1. CDR1 is SGHRS, CDR2 YFSETQ, per germline. V trimming: 4 bases; J trimming: 5 bases; junction bases outside the gene matches: 7. The CDR3 consists of 14 residues. DNA of the CDR3: TGCGCCAGCAGCCCAGGGACAGGGAGAGACGAGCAGTACTTC. Encoded protein: CASSPGTGRDEQYF.

This rearrangement joins TRBV10-3 to TRBJ1-2; 11 bases line up with TRBD1. The CDR3 spans 16 residues. Germline lookup yields CDR1 ENHRY and CDR2 SYGVKD. J was trimmed by 7 bases and V by 5 bases; bases with no gene match: 12. The CDR3 reads CAISFSRDRGAGGYTF. The CDR3 bases are TGTGCCATCAGTTTTTCCCGGGACAGGGGGGCCGGTGGCTACACCTTC.

The V call is TRBV25-1, the J call TRBJ2-5; D is perhaps TRBD1 (5 bases). V gave up 1 base and J gave up 6 bases, with 12 bases separating them. Germline lookup yields CDR1 MGHDK and CDR2 SYGVNS. The length of the CDR3 is 14 residues. CDR3 sequence (DNA): TGTGCCAGCAGTGAATCGGCCAGGGAACAGACCCAGTACTTC. Translation gives CASSESAREQTQYF. The full variable domain, with the rest looked up from reference TRBV25-1 and TRBJ2-5, is EADIYQTPRYLVIGTGKKITLECSQTMGHDKMYWYQQDPGMELHLIHYSYGVNSTEKGDLSSESTVSRIRTEHFPLTLESARPSHTSQYLCASSESAREQTQYFGPGTRLLVL.

This rearrangement joins TRBV27 to TRBJ1-2; maybe TRBD1 (6 bases). Germline V CDR1 and CDR2: MNHEY, SMNVEV (reference sequence). Trimming left V 5 bases short and J 8 bases short, with 15 bases between. CDR3 length: 13 amino acids. The CDR3 coding sequence is TGTGCCAGCAGTCGGGGGGCGAGTTCGGGCTACACCTTC. It encodes CASSRGASSGYTF.

The chain couples TRBV6-1 to TRBJ1-4; D unclear. CDR3 length equals 14 residues. Per the germline V gene, CDR1 is MNHNS and CDR2 is SASEGT. Trimming removed 8 bases from V and 4 bases from J, with 14 bases in between. CDR3 protein: CASQGGLGNEKLFF. For the CDR3, the DNA is TGTGCCAGCCAAGGCGGATTAGGTAATGAAAAACTGTTTTTT.

This clone was seen only once. V and J are TRBV5-1 and TRBJ2-1, with D possibly TRBD1 on 7 matching bases. Germline loops: CDR1 SGHRS, CDR2 YFSETQ. This CDR3 contains 13 residues. Trimming took off 8 bases at V and 7 bases at J, with 16 bases between the two ends. The CDR3 spells CASRTGGMNEQFF. Here the CDR3 DNA reads TGCGCCAGTCGGACAGGAGGGATGAATGAGCAGTTCTTC.

In its sample, this clone was seen once. The CDR3 DNA follows: TGCGCCAGCCGAGGGGTAGCGGGGGGGCATCGGTCGAATGAGCAGTTCTTC. Its translation is CASRGVAGGHRSNEQFF. The chain employs TRBV5-1 and TRBJ2-1, with 11 nucleotides matching TRBD2. V lost 7 bases, J lost 7 bases, and 16 bases stayed unmatched. The CDR3 runs 17 residues. Germline-derived CDR1 and CDR2 are SGHRS and YFSETQ.

The chain couples TRBV6-5 to TRBJ2-5; tentative D call: TRBD2 (6 bases). Trimming cost V 6 bases and J 5 bases, with 16 bases left between them. Germline-derived CDR1 and CDR2 are MNHEY and SVGAGI. There are 14 residues in the CDR3. The CDR3 is CASRAGNAGETQYF. CDR3 coding DNA: TGTGCCAGCAGGGCCGGGAATGCGGGGGAGACCCAGTACTTC.

The chain carries TRBV6-1 and TRBJ1-2, with 7 bases matching TRBD1. The V gene's germline CDR1 is MNHNS and CDR2 SASEGT. CDR3 length: 13 residues. Germline trimming cut 5 bases from V and 10 bases from J; bases unmatched to any gene: 10. CDR3 coding DNA: TGTGCCAGCAGTCCTGACAGGGTTGGGGACTACACCTTC. It yields the protein CASSPDRVGDYTF.

The chain carries TRBV11-2 and TRBJ1-6; D unresolved. Trimming stripped 0 bases from V and 9 bases from J, with 18 bases between. Germline lookup yields CDR1 SGHAT and CDR2 FQNNGV. CDR3 length equals 17 residues. The CDR3 loop is CASSLDQGRTWSSPLHF. The CDR3 DNA follows: TGTGCCAGCAGCTTAGATCAAGGGAGAACTTGGAGTTCACCCCTCCACTTT.

The chain has TRBV9 and TRBJ2-3, with D perhaps TRBD1 (6 bases). The CDR3 consists of 16 residues. Germline V lookup: CDR1 SGDLS, CDR2 YYNGEE. With 2 bases removed from V and 0 bases from J, the gap between germline ends came to 13 bases. The DNA for the CDR3 is TGTGCCAGCAGCGTGGGGGCTAGCCTTAGCACAGATACGCAGTATTTT. It yields the protein CASSVGASLSTDTQYF. The full variable domain, rest sourced from reference TRBV9 and TRBJ2-3, is DSGVTQTPKHLITATGQRVTLRCSPRSGDLSVYWYQQSLDQGLQFLIQYYNGEERAKGNILERFSAQQFPDLHSELNLSSLELGDSALYFCASSVGASLSTDTQYFGPGTRLTVL.

This clone has a single count. The rearrangement uses TRBV5-4 and TRBJ1-2; 10 nucleotides match TRBD1. V was clipped by 4 bases and J by 4 bases; unmatched bases: 7. The CDR3 spans 15 residues. Per germline, CDR1 SGHNT and CDR2 YYREEE (reference sequence). CDR3 region: CASSRQGASSYGYTF. For the CDR3, the DNA is TGTGCCAGCAGCAGACAGGGGGCCTCTAGCTATGGCTACACCTTC.